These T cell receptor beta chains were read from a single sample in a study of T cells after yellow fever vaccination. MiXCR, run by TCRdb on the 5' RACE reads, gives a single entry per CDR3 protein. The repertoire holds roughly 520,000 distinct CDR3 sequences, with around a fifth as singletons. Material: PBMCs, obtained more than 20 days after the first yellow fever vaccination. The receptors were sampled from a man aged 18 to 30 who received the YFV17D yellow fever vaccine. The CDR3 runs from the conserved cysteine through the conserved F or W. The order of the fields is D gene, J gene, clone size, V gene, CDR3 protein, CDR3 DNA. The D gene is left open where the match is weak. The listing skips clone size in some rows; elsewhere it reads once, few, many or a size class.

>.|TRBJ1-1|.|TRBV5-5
CASSSVWVGTEAFF
TGTGCCAGCAGCTCTGTGTGGGTCGGGACTGAAGCTTTCTTT
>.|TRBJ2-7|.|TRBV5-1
CASSLVGFSYEQYF
TGCGCCAGCAGCTTGGTAGGCTTTTCCTACGAGCAGTACTTC
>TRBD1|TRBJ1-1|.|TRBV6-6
CASSPGQDRAFF
TGTGCCAGCAGTCCGGGACAGGATAGAGCTTTCTTT
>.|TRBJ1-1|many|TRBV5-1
CASSLAQGMNTEAFF
TGCGCCAGCAGCTTGGCCCAGGGAATGAACACTGAAGCTTTCTTT
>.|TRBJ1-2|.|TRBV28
CASSYWDGQYGYTF
TGTGCCAGCAGTTACTGGGACGGACAGTATGGCTACACCTTC
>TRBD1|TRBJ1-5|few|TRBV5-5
CASSIMGQQGKQPQHF
TGTGCCAGCAGCATTATGGGCCAACAGGGGAAGCAGCCCCAGCATTTT
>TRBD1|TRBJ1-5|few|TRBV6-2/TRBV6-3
CASSSGTGWTHNQPQHF
TGTGCCAGCAGTTCCGGGACAGGGTGGACCCACAATCAGCCCCAGCATTTT
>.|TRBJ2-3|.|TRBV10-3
CAIAPLGSFRSTDTQYF
TGTGCCATCGCTCCTCTGGGCAGTTTCAGAAGCACAGATACGCAGTATTTT
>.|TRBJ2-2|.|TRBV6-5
CASSYRDGTGELFF
TGTGCCAGCAGTTACAGGGATGGCACCGGGGAGCTGTTTTTT
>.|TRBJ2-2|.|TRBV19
CASNRDKGWGGELFF
TGTGCCAGCAATCGGGACAAGGGATGGGGCGGGGAGCTGTTTTTT
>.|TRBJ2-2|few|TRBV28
CASHLGGATGELFF
TGTGCCAGCCACTTAGGGGGAGCTACCGGGGAGCTGTTTTTT
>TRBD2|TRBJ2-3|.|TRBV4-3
CASSQGASGHTDTQYF
TGCGCCAGCAGCCAAGGGGCTAGCGGTCACACAGATACGCAGTATTTT
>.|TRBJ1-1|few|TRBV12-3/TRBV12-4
CASTKGGGLNTEAFF
TGTGCCAGTACCAAAGGGGGGGGTCTGAACACTGAAGCTTTCTTT
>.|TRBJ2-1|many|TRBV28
CASSSQGGQQFF
TGTGCCAGCAGTTCTCAGGGGGGCCAGCAGTTCTTC
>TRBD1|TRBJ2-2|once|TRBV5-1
CASSSRRQGKVYTGELFF
TGCGCCAGCAGCTCGCGCCGACAGGGGAAGGTCTACACCGGGGAGCTGTTTTTT
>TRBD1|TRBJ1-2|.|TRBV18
CASSQQPTGNYGYTF
TGTGCCAGCTCACAACAGCCGACAGGGAACTATGGCTACACCTTC
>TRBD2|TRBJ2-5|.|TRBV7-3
CASSPLAGVGETQYF
TGTGCCAGCAGCCCGCTAGCGGGGGTCGGGGAGACCCAGTACTTC
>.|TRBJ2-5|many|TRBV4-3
CASSQDRWFQETQYF
TGCGCCAGCAGCCAAGATCGATGGTTCCAAGAGACCCAGTACTTC
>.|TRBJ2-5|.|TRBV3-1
CASSQARQQETQYF
TGTGCCAGCAGCCAAGCCCGACAGCAAGAGACCCAGTACTTC
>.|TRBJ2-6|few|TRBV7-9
CASSPSLTGANVLTF
TGTGCCAGCAGCCCTTCTCTGACTGGGGCCAACGTCCTGACTTTC
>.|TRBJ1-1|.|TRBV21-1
CASSNDRDRPNTEAFF
TGTGCCAGCAGCAACGACAGGGACCGCCCTAACACTGAAGCTTTCTTT
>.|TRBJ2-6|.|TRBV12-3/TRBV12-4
CASSLEGLGANVLTF
TGTGCCAGCAGTTTAGAGGGGCTCGGGGCCAACGTCCTGACTTTC
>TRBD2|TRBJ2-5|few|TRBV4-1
CASSTGTSGGYQETQYF
TGCGCCAGCAGCACAGGAACTAGCGGGGGGTACCAAGAGACCCAGTACTTC
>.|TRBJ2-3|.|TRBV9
CASSVAGGPFTDTQYF
TGTGCCAGCAGCGTAGCTGGGGGGCCCTTCACAGATACGCAGTATTTT
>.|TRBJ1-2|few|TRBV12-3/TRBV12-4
CASSLDRVYGYTF
TGTGCCAGCAGCCTCGACAGAGTCTATGGCTACACCTTC
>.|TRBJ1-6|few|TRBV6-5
CASFGRNSPLHF
TGTGCCAGCTTTGGGAGGAATTCACCCCTCCACTTT
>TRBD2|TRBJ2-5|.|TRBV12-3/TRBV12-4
CASGLAETEETQYF
TGTGCCAGCGGACTAGCGGAAACCGAAGAGACCCAGTACTTC
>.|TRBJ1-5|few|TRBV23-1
CASSQETDRAGNQPQHF
TGCGCCAGCAGTCAAGAAACTGACAGAGCGGGCAATCAGCCCCAGCATTTT
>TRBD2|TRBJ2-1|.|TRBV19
CASNAPGLVSNEQFF
TGTGCCAGTAACGCCCCGGGACTAGTCTCCAATGAGCAGTTCTTC
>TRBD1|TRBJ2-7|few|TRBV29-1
CSVDGIKQGDYEQYF
TGCAGCGTTGATGGTATAAAACAGGGGGACTACGAGCAGTACTTC
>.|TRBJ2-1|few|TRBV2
CAGRASSYNEQFF
TGTGCCGGCAGGGCTAGCTCCTACAATGAGCAGTTCTTC
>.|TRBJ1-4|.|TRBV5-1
CASSPAGGYNEKLFF
TGCGCCAGCAGCCCGGCGGGGGGGTACAATGAAAAACTGTTTTTT
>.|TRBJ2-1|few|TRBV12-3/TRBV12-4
CASRRQSGVGEQFF
TGTGCCAGCAGAAGACAGTCGGGGGTCGGTGAGCAGTTCTTC
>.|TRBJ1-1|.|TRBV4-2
CASSPGNVMRTEAFF
TGTGCCAGCAGCCCTGGGAACGTCATGAGGACTGAAGCTTTCTTT
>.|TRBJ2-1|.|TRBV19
CASSPRPSNEQFF
TGTGCCAGTAGTCCGCGACCGAGCAATGAGCAGTTCTTC
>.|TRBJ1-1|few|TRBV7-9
CASSAQMNTEAFF
TGTGCCAGCAGCGCTCAGATGAACACTGAAGCTTTCTTT
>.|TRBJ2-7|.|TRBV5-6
CASTPGLKSYEQYF
TGTGCCAGCACCCCGGGACTGAAATCCTACGAGCAGTACTTC
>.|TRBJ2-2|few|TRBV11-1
CASSSTGGRPTVAGPTGELFF
TGTGCCAGCAGCTCAACAGGGGGTCGGCCCACGGTAGCGGGGCCCACCGGGGAGCTGTTTTTT
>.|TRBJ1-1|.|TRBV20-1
CSAPREAGTEAFF
TGCAGTGCCCCGAGGGAGGCAGGGACTGAAGCTTTCTTT
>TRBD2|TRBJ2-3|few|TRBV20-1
CSARVFGTSGGLNPTDTQYF
TGCAGTGCTAGAGTTTTCGGAACTAGCGGGGGCCTTAACCCCACAGATACGCAGTATTTT
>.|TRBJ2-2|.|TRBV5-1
CASRRAGELEELFF
TGCGCCAGCCGCCGGGCAGGGGAATTAGAGGAGCTGTTTTTT
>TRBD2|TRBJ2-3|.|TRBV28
CASFSSGGRTDTQYF
TGTGCCAGCTTTTCAAGCGGGGGCCGCACAGATACGCAGTATTTT
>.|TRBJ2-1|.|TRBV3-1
CASSPRQVSNEQFF
TGTGCCAGCAGCCCGAGACAGGTCTCCAATGAGCAGTTCTTC
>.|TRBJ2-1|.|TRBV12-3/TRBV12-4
CASSLGPTAYNEQFF
TGTGCCAGCAGTTTGGGACCGACAGCTTACAATGAGCAGTTCTTC
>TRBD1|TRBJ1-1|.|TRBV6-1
CASRLGTGGEPEAFF
TGTGCCAGCAGACTTGGAACAGGGGGCGAGCCTGAAGCTTTCTTT
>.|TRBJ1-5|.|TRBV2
CASSDRLGNQPQHF
TGTGCCAGCAGTGACAGGTTAGGCAATCAGCCCCAGCATTTT